The sequence of this T cell receptor (beta chain) was determined in a study of blood T cell repertoires in COVID-19. Using immunoSEQ multiplex PCR, the repertoire was profiled, and TCRdb retains in-frame clones only, with some absent. The data show approximately 120,000 clones, around four fifths seen once. V lost 5 bases, J lost 5 bases, and 12 bases lay in between. The V gene's germline CDR1 is MNHEY and CDR2 SMNVEV (reference sequence). This CDR3 contains 13 residues. The receptor's source is a human donor in a cohort sampled during active COVID-19. The material sequenced was peripheral blood. The chain carries TRBV27 and TRBJ1-1; no firm D call. CDR3 in DNA: TGTGCCAGCAGTCAACTGAGGGAAACTGAAGCTTTCTTT. Translated, it gives CASSQLRETEAFF.